These 28 T cell receptor beta chains were all obtained from the same sample, sequenced in a study of shared clonotypes between healthy human individuals. Repertoires were generated with immunoSEQ multiplex PCR, while TCRdb's copy carries only in-frame clones and drops some. This sample yields more than 2 million clones, of which approximately 96% are seen a single time; roughly 0.13% belongs to the top ten. The sequencing sample was made of naive CD4+ T cells sorted from blood. Indicated subset: CD45RA+ positively selected. The receptors originated from a man aged 18-30 years in good health.

A word on this clone: This CDR3 is also generated by other DNA sequences in the sample. The chain recombines TRBV6-1 with TRBJ2-7; no definite D call. The germline V and J ends were trimmed by 4 bases and 4 bases, with 2 bases remaining between them. The CDR3 spans 10 residues. Germline V gene sequence: CDR1 MNHNS, CDR2 SASEGT. The CDR3 bases are TGTGCCAGCAGTGGATACGAGCAGTACTTC. This sequence encodes CASSGYEQYF.

This clone occurred once. V is TRBV4-3 and J is TRBJ2-4; D may correspond to TRBD1 or TRBD2 (5 bases each). Trimming pared 0 bases from V and 7 bases from J, leaving 13 bases between. The CDR3 runs to 15 residues. Germline assignment: CDR1 LGHNA and CDR2 YSLEER. The CDR3 DNA follows: TGCGCCAGCAGCCAAGAGAGGGGCCGAGGGAACATTCAGTACTTC. Encoded protein: CASSQERGRGNIQYF.

J is TRBJ2-3 and V is TRBV7-2; TRBD1 agrees at 7 bases. The germline gives CDR1 SGHTA, CDR2 FQGNSA. The CDR3 consists of 15 residues. V lost 1 base to trimming and J lost 14 bases; unmatched junction nucleotides: 15. CDR3 residues: CASSLDWIPGGGWYF. Here the CDR3 DNA reads TGTGCCAGCAGCTTAGACTGGATCCCAGGGGGTGGGTGGTATTTT.

This clone was recorded once. The chain has TRBV28 and TRBJ2-7, with D tentatively TRBD1 (6 bases). Trimming stripped 10 bases from V and 3 bases from J, with 19 bases between. The germline V gene encodes CDR1 MDHEN and CDR2 SYDVKM. The CDR3 runs 14 residues. CDR3 nucleotide sequence: TGTGCCACCGGTCGTCAGGGGAAGAACTACGAGCAGTACTTC. This encodes CATGRQGKNYEQYF.

This sequence joins TRBV5-5 and TRBJ1-6, with 8 bases that match TRBD1. The junction had 9 bases not matched to a gene; V was cut back by 0 bases and J by 10 bases. This CDR3 is built from 16 residues. CDR1 is SGHKS, CDR2 YYEKEE, per germline (reference sequence). CDR3 residues: CASSLARDRPLSPLHF. CDR3 sequence (DNA): TGTGCCAGCAGCTTGGCCCGGGACAGGCCCCTGTCACCCCTCCACTTT.

CDR3 in DNA: TGTGCCATCAGTGAGTTTGGACAGGGAGAAAACTATGGCTACACCTTC. Encoded protein: CAISEFGQGENYGYTF. This chain links TRBV10-3 with TRBJ1-2; 8 bases are a match to TRBD1. The V gene end was trimmed by 1 base and the J gene end by 2 bases; junction bases not matched to a gene: 6. Germline V gene sequence: CDR1 ENHRY, CDR2 SYGVKD. CDR3 size: 16 residues.

The chain joins TRBV5-4 to TRBJ1-3, with D hard to call. Deletions cut 0 bases from V and 7 bases from J, with 14 bases between. The CDR3 has 15 residues. Germline loops: CDR1 SGHNT, CDR2 YYREEE (reference sequence). CDR3 bases: TGTGCCAGCAGCTTGGGGTTCGGCGAAGGGAACACCATATATTTT. Its protein is CASSLGFGEGNTIYF. The full variable domain, with the rest looked up from reference TRBV5-4 and TRBJ1-3, is ETGVTQSPTHLIKTRGQQVTLRCSSQSGHNTVSWYQQALGQGPQFIFQYYREEENGRGNFPPRFSGLQFPNYSSELNVNALELDDSALYLCASSLGFGEGNTIYFGEGSWLTVV.

With respect to this clone: Other DNA sequences in this sample translate to the same CDR3. The CDR3 sequence is CASSLVGDQETQYF. The CDR3 DNA sequence: TGCGCCAGCAGCTTGGTCGGCGACCAAGAGACCCAGTACTTC. The rearrangement uses TRBV5-1 and TRBJ2-5; D gene uncertain. V lost 0 bases to trimming and J lost 0 bases, with 6 bases between them. The length of the CDR3 is 14 residues. CDR1 and CDR2 (germline): SGHRS, YFSETQ. The whole variable domain, filled in from reference TRBV5-1 and TRBJ2-5, reads KAGVTQTPRYLIKTRGQQVTLSCSPISGHRSVSWYQQTPGQGLQFLFEYFSETQRNKGNFPGRFSGRQFSNSRSEMNVSTLELGDSALYLCASSLVGDQETQYFGPGTRLLVL.

The chain is built from TRBV7-2 and TRBJ1-2; TRBD1 matches at 11 bases. The germline V gene has CDR1 SGHTA and CDR2 FQGNSA. CDR3 length equals 14 residues. Trimming cost V 6 bases and J 10 bases; bases outside gene matches: 10. The CDR3 here is CASRSPDRGPDYTF. The CDR3 nucleotides read TGTGCCAGCAGGAGCCCGGACAGGGGGCCCGACTACACCTTC.

This chain uses TRBV11-2 with TRBJ1-6; no firm D call. Germline V CDR1 and CDR2: SGHAT, FQNNGV. Trimming shortened V by 5 bases and J by 0 bases, and 17 bases separated the two germline ends. The CDR3 loop spans 18 amino acids. The CDR3 DNA reads as TGTGCCAGCAGCCCCCATCAGTGGGCCAGCTCCTATAATTCACCCCTCCACTTT. Translating it yields CASSPHQWASSYNSPLHF.

The rearrangement joins TRBV28 to TRBJ1-2, with a weak D call TRBD1 (5 bases). This CDR3 spans 12 amino acids. Germline V gene lookup returns CDR1 MDHEN and CDR2 SYDVKM. With 7 bases removed from V and 7 bases from J, the gap between germline ends came to 13 bases. The CDR3 sequence is CASTPGLGGYTF. DNA of the CDR3: TGTGCCAGCACCCCAGGGTTAGGTGGCTACACCTTC.

This clone was seen just once. The chain has TRBV7-2 and TRBJ1-2; a weak D match, TRBD1 (5 bases). Trimming removed 1 base at V and 8 bases at J, with 14 bases between. This CDR3 has 14 amino acids. Germline values: CDR1 SGHTA, CDR2 FQGNSA. CDR3 amino acids: CASSLEGTARGYTF. DNA for the CDR3: TGTGCCAGCAGCTTAGAAGGGACTGCTAGGGGCTACACCTTC.

A remark on this clone: The sample has other DNA sequences that encode this CDR3 too. The gene calls are TRBV28 and TRBJ1-2; D remains unclear. Trimming shortened V by 3 bases and J by 2 bases, and 4 bases separated the two germline ends. CDR1 is MDHEN and CDR2 is SYDVKM in the germline V gene. The CDR3 runs to 12 residues. CDR3: CASSFPNYGYTF. Here the CDR3 DNA reads TGTGCCAGCAGTTTCCCAAACTATGGCTACACCTTC.

The CDR3 sequence is CASSPPREFAGNTIYF. The CDR3 DNA reads as TGTGCCAGCTCACCACCGCGGGAGTTCGCTGGAAACACCATATATTTT. The gene calls are TRBV18 and TRBJ1-3; D is unresolved. Trimming pared 0 bases from V and 2 bases from J, leaving 11 bases between. The CDR3 extends over 16 amino acids. The germline CDR1 and CDR2 sequences are KGHSH and LQKENI.

V is TRBV5-6 and J is TRBJ2-7; D may be TRBD1 (5 bases). Germline CDR1 and CDR2: SGHDT and YYEEEE. The CDR3 runs to 15 residues. The V end was cut by 0 bases, the J end by 0 bases, with 10 bases between. The CDR3 region has the DNA TGTGCCAGCAGCTTGGTTGGGGCCAACTCCTACGAGCAGTACTTC. Its translation is CASSLVGANSYEQYF.

The chain uses TRBV6-6 and TRBJ2-7, with TRBD1 matching 9 bases. V trimming: 0 bases; J trimming: 4 bases; junction bases outside the gene matches: 4. This CDR3 has 15 amino acids. CDR1 is MNHNY, CDR2 SVGAGI, per germline (reference sequence). CDR3 sequence: CASSYSDRGVYEQYF. The CDR3 DNA reads TGTGCCAGCAGTTACTCGGACAGGGGTGTGTACGAGCAGTACTTC.

The chain links TRBV7-9 to TRBJ2-3; maybe TRBD1 (6 bases). The CDR3 sequence is 15 residues long. The germline V and J ends were trimmed by 4 bases and 1 base, with 12 bases remaining between them. From germline, CDR1 is SEHNR and CDR2 FQNEAQ (reference sequence). The CDR3 here is CASSSRQAGTDTQYF. The DNA of the CDR3 is TGTGCCAGCAGCTCAAGACAGGCCGGCACAGATACGCAGTATTTT.

Here the CDR3 DNA reads TGCGCCAGCAGCTTGGGTGGGACAGGGAAGACTGAAGCTTTCTTT. Protein product: CASSLGGTGKTEAFF. This sequence joins TRBV5-1 and TRBJ1-1, with 9 bases that match TRBD1. Germline V gene sequence: CDR1 SGHRS, CDR2 YFSETQ. The V gene end was trimmed by 0 bases and the J gene end by 5 bases; junction bases not matched to a gene: 5. The CDR3 length is 15 residues.

The V gene is TRBV6-1, the J gene TRBJ1-2; a weak D match, TRBD1 (6 bases). V was shortened by 6 bases and J by 5 bases, with 16 bases between the two germline ends. The CDR3 length is 14 residues. CDR1 and CDR2 (germline): MNHNS, SASEGT. CDR3 coding DNA: TGTGCCAGCAGGAGGGAACAGGGAGGATATGGCTACACCTTC. Translating gives CASRREQGGYGYTF.

The V gene is TRBV19, the J gene TRBJ1-2; 8 positions match TRBD1. The CDR3 is 14 amino acids. After removal of 7 bases from V and 3 bases from J, the junction contained 7 bases not matched to a gene. Germline loops: CDR1 LNHDA, CDR2 SQIVND (reference sequence). Here the CDR3 reads CASKSGGADYGYTF. The CDR3 nucleotides are TGTGCCAGTAAATCAGGGGGCGCGGACTATGGCTACACCTTC.

This rearrangement joins TRBV12-5 to TRBJ2-7; the D gene is possibly TRBD2 (5 bases). Trimming removed 0 bases at V and 1 base at J, with 7 bases between. There are 14 residues in the CDR3. CDR1 and CDR2 from the germline V gene are LGHNT and FRNRAP. Here the CDR3 reads CASGLVGESYEQYF. The CDR3 bases are TGTGCTAGTGGTTTGGTCGGGGAATCCTACGAGCAGTACTTC.

The V and J genes are TRBV13 and TRBJ1-1; D is unresolved. Germline CDR1 and CDR2: PRHDT and FYEKMQ (reference sequence). The CDR3 is made up of 11 amino acids. V dropped 3 bases and J dropped 3 bases, with 2 bases sitting between them. DNA of the CDR3: TGTGCCAGCAGCTTGGACACTGAAGCTTTCTTT. This encodes CASSLDTEAFF.

V gene TRBV5-1 combines with J gene TRBJ2-1, with TRBD1 matching 7 bases. The CDR3 sequence is 15 residues long. Germline V gene lookup returns CDR1 SGHRS and CDR2 YFSETQ. V dropped 4 bases and J dropped 4; count of bases not matched to a gene: 8. CDR3 sequence reads: CASSNGEQGYNEQFF. The DNA for the CDR3 is TGCGCCAGCAGCAACGGAGAACAGGGGTACAATGAGCAGTTCTTC.

As to this clone: Other DNA sequences from this sample encode an identical CDR3 as well. The V and J genes are TRBV7-6 and TRBJ1-1; unclear D gene. Deletions cut 1 base from V and 1 base from J, with 4 bases between. The CDR3 is 13 residues long. Germline V gene data show CDR1 as SGHVS and CDR2 as FNYEAQ. CDR3 in amino acids: CASSLGQNTEAFF. The CDR3 DNA sequence: TGTGCCAGCAGCTTAGGGCAGAACACTGAAGCTTTCTTT.

The sample holds one count of this clone. The chain combines TRBV28 with TRBJ2-7; unclear D gene. This CDR3 region has 13 residues. Per germline, CDR1 MDHEN and CDR2 SYDVKM. CDR3 in DNA: TGTGCGTCAGAGGCCCGACCGACCTACGAGCAGTACTTC. Protein sequence: CASEARPTYEQYF.

V gene TRBV7-9 combines with J gene TRBJ2-3, with D unclear. V was shortened by 5 bases and J by 1 base, with 10 bases between the two germline ends. The germline V gene encodes CDR1 SEHNR and CDR2 FQNEAQ (reference sequence). The CDR3 covers 14 residues. The CDR3 protein is CASSTIRGTDTQYF. The CDR3, as DNA: TGTGCCAGCAGCACAATTCGGGGCACAGATACGCAGTATTTT.

The V gene is TRBV5-1, the J gene TRBJ1-1; D is possibly TRBD1 (5 bases). Germline V gene sequence: CDR1 SGHRS, CDR2 YFSETQ. The V end was cut by 3 bases, the J end by 1 base, with 13 bases between. The CDR3 contains 15 residues. The DNA for the CDR3 is TGCGCCAGCAGCTCTGATTTCAGGGAGAACACTGAAGCTTTCTTT. Its translation is CASSSDFRENTEAFF.

The count of this clone is one. This chain joins TRBV5-6 and TRBJ2-7; TRBD1 aligns across 7 bases. V lost 4 bases and J lost 6; bases outside the gene matches: 13. CDR3 length: 15 residues. Germline CDR1 and CDR2: SGHDT and YYEEEE. As DNA, the CDR3 is TGTGCCAGCAGCCGCCACCGGGACAGAACCCCCGAGCAGTACTTC. Residues: CASSRHRDRTPEQYF.